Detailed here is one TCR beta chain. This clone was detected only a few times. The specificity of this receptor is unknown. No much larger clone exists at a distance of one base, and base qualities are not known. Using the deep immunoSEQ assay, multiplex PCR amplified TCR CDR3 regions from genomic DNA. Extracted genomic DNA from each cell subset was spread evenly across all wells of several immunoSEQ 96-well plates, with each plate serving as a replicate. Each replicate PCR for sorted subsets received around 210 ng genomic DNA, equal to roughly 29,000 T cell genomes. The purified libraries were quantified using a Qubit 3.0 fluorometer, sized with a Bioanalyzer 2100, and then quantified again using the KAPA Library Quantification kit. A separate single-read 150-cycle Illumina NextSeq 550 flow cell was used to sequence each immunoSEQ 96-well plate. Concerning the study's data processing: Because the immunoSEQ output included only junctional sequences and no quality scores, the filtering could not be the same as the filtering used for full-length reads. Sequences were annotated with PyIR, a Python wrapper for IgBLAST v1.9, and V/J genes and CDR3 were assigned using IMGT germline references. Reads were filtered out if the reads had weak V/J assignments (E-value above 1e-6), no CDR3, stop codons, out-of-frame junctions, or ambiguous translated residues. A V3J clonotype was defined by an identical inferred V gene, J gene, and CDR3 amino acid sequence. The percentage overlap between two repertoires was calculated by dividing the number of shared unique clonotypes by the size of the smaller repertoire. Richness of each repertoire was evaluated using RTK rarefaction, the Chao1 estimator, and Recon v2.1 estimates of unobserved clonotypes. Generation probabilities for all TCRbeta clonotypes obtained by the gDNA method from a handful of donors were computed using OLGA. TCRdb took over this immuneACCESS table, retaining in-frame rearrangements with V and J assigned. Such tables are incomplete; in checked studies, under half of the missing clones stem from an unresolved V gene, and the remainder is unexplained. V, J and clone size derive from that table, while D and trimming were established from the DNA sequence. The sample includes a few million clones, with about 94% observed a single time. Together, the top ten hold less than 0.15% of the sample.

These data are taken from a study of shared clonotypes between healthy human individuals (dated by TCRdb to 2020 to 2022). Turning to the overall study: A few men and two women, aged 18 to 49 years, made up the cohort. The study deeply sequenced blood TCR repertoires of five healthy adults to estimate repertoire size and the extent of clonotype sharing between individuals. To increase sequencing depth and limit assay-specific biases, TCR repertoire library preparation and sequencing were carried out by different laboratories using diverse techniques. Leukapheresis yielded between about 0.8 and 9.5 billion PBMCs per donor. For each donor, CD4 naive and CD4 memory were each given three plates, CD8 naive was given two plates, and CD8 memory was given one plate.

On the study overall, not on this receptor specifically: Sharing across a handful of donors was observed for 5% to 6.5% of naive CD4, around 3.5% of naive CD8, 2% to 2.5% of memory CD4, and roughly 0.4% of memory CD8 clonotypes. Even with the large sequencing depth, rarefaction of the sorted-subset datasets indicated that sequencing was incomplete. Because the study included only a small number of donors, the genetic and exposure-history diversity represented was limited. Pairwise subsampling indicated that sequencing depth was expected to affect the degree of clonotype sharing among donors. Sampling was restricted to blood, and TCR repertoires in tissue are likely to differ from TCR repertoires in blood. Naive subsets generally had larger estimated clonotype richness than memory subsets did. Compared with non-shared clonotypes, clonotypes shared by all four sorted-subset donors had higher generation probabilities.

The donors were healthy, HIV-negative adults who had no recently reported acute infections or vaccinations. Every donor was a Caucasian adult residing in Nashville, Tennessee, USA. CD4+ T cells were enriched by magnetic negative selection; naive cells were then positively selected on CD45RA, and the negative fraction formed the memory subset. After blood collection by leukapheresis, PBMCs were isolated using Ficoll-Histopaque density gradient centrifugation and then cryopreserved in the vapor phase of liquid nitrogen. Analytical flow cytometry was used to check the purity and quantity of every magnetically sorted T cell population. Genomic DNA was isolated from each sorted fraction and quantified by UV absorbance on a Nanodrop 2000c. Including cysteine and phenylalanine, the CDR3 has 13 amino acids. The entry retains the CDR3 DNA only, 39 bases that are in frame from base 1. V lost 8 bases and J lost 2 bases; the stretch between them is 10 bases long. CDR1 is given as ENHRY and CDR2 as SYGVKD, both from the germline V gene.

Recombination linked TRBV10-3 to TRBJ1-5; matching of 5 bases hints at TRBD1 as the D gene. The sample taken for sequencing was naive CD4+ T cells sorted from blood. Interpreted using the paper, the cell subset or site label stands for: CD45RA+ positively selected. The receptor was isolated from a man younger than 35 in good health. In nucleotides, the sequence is TGTGCCATCCAAGGGGACCGCAATCAGCCCCAGCATTTT. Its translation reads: CAIQGDRNQPQHF.